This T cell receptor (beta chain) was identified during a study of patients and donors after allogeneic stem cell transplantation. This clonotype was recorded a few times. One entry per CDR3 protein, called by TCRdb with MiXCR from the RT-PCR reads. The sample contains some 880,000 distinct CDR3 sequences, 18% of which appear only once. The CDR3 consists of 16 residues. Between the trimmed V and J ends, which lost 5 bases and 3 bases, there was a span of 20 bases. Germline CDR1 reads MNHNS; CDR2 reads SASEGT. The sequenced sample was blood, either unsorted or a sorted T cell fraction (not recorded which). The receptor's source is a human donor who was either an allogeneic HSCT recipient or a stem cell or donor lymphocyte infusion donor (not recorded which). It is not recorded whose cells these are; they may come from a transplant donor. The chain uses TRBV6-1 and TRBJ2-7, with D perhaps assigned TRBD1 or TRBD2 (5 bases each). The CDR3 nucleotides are TGTGCCAGCAGTCCCCCCTTGGGGGAAGTGGGCTACGAGCAGTACTTC. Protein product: CASSPPLGEVGYEQYF.